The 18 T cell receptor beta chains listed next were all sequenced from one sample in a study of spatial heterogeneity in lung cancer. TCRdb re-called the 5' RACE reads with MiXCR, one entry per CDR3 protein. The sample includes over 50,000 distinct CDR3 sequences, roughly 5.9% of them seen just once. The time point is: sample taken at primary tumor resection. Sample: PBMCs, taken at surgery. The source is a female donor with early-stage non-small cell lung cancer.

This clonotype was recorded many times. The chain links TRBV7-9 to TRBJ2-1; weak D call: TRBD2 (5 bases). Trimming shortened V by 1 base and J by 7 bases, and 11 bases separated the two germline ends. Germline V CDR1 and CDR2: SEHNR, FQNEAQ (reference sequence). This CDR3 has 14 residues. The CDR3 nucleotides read TGTGCCAGCAGCTTAGAGCGGTCGGGAAATGAGCAGTTCTTC. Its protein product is CASSLERSGNEQFF.

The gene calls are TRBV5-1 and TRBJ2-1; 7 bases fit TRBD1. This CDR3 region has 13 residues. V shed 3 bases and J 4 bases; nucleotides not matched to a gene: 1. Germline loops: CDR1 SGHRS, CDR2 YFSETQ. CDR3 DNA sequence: TGCGCCAGCAGCTGGGGACAGTACAATGAGCAGTTCTTC. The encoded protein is CASSWGQYNEQFF.

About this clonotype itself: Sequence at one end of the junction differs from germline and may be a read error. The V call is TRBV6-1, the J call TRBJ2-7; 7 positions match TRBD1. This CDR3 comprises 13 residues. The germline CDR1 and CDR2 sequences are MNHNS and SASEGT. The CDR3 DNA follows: TGTGCCAGCAGCAATTTGAACCGCGGAGACAGGGACTTC. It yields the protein CASSNLNRGDRDF.

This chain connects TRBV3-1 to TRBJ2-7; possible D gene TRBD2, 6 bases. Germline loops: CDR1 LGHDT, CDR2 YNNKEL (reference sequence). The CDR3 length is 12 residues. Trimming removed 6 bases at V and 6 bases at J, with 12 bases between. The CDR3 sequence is CASRGVGGEQYV. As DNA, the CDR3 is TGTGCCAGCAGGGGTGTCGGGGGCGAGCAGTACGTC.

Here the CDR3 reads CASSPGTGHDEQFF. The CDR3 DNA reads as TGCGCCAGCAGCCCGGGGACAGGACATGATGAGCAGTTCTTC. The J gene is TRBJ2-1, the V gene TRBV5-1, with TRBD1 matching over 8 bases. The ends lost 4 bases at V and 8 bases at J; junction bases unmatched: 8. Germline lookup yields CDR1 SGHRS and CDR2 YFSETQ. This CDR3 comprises 14 residues.

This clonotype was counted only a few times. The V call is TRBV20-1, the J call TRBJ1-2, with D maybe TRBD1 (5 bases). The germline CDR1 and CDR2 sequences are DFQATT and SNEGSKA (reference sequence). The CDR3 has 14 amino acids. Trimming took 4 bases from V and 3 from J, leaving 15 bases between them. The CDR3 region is CSAITQGSDYGYTF. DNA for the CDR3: TGCAGTGCTATAACCCAGGGAAGCGACTATGGCTACACCTTC.

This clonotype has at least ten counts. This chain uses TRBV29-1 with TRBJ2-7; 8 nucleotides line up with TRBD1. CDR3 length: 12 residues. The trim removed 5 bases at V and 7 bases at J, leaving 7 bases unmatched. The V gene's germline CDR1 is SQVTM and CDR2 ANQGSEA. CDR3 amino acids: CSVSPDRVEQYF. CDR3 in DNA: TGCAGCGTTTCGCCGGACAGGGTTGAGCAGTACTTC.

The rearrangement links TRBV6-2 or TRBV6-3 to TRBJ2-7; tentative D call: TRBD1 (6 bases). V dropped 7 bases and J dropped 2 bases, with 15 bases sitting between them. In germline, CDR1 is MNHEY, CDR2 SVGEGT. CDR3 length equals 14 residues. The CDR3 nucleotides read TGTGCCAGCAAACGACCAGGGGACCCCTACGAGCAGTACGTC. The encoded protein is CASKRPGDPYEQYV.

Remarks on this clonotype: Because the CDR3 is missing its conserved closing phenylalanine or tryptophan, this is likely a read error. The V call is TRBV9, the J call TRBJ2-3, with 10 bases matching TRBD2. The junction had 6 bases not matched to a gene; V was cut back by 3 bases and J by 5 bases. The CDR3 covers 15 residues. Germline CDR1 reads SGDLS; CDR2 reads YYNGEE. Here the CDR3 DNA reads TGTGCCAGCAGCGCCGCTAGCGGGGGCCAAGATACGCAGTATTAT. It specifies CASSAASGGQDTQYY.

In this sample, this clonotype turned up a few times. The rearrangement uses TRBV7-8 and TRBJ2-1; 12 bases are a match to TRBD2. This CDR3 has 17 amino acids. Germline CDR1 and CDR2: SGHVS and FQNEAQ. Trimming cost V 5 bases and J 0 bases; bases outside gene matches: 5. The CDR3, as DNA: TGTGCCAGCAGCCTCTCGACTAGCGGGGGCTCCTACAATGAGCAGTTCTTC. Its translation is CASSLSTSGGSYNEQFF.

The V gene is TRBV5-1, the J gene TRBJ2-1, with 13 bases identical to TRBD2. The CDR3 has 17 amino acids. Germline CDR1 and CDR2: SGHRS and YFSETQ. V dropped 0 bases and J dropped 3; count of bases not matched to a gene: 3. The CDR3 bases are TGCGCCAGCAGCTTGGGACTAGCGGGGGGCTACTACAATGAGCAGTTCTTC. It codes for CASSLGLAGGYYNEQFF.

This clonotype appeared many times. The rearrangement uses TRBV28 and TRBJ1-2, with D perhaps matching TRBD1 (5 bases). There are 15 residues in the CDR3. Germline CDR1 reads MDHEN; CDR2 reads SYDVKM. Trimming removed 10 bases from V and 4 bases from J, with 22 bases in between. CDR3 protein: CAILPSSGPGYGYTF. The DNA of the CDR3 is TGTGCCATCCTACCCTCCTCGGGGCCTGGCTATGGCTACACCTTC.

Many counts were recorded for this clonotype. CDR3 in amino acids: CSVAGTRLGTDTQYF. CDR3 DNA sequence: TGCAGCGTCGCCGGGACTAGGTTGGGCACAGATACGCAGTATTTT. The chain employs TRBV29-1 and TRBJ2-3; 8 bases are shared with TRBD2. Germline V gene data show CDR1 as SQVTM and CDR2 as ANQGSEA. V shed 6 bases, J shed 1 base, and the junction held 9 bases outside the gene matches. CDR3 length equals 15 residues.

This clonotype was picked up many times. The CDR3 region has the DNA TGTGCCAGCAGTTACCGGAGTAACTATGGCTACACCTTC. Translated, it gives CASSYRSNYGYTF. The V gene is TRBV6-5, the J gene TRBJ1-2, with no clear D. V was trimmed by 2 bases and J by 1 base, leaving 5 bases between them. The CDR3 consists of 13 residues. Per the germline V gene, CDR1 is MNHEY and CDR2 is SVGAGI.

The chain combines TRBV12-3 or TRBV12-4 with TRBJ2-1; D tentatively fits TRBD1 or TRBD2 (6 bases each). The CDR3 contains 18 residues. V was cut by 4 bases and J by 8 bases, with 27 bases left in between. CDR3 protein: CASSSPLWRGEAVDEQFF. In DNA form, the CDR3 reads TGTGCCAGCAGTTCCCCCCTTTGGAGGGGGGAGGCTGTCGATGAGCAGTTCTTC.

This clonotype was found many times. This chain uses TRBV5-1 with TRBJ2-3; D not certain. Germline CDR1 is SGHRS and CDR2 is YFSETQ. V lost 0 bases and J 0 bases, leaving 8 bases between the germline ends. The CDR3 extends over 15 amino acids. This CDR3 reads CASSLEFPSTDTQYF. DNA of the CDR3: TGCGCCAGCAGCTTGGAATTCCCTAGCACAGATACGCAGTATTTT. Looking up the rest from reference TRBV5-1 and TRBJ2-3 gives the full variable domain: KAGVTQTPRYLIKTRGQQVTLSCSPISGHRSVSWYQQTPGQGLQFLFEYFSETQRNKGNFPGRFSGRQFSNSRSEMNVSTLELGDSALYLCASSLEFPSTDTQYFGPGTRLTVL.

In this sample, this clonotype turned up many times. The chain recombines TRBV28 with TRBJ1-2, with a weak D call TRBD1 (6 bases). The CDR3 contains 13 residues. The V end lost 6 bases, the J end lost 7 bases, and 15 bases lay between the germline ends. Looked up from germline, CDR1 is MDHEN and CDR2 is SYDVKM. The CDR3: CASRSGGRSGYTF. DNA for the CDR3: TGTGCCAGCAGAAGCGGGGGGCGATCTGGCTACACCTTC.

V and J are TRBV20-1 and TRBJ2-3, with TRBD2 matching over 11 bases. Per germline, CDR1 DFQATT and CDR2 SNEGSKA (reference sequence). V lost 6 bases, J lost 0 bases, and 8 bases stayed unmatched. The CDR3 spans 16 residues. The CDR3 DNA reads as TGCAGTGCCGCGGGGACTAGCGGTGCTAGCACAGATACGCAGTATTTT. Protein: CSAAGTSGASTDTQYF.